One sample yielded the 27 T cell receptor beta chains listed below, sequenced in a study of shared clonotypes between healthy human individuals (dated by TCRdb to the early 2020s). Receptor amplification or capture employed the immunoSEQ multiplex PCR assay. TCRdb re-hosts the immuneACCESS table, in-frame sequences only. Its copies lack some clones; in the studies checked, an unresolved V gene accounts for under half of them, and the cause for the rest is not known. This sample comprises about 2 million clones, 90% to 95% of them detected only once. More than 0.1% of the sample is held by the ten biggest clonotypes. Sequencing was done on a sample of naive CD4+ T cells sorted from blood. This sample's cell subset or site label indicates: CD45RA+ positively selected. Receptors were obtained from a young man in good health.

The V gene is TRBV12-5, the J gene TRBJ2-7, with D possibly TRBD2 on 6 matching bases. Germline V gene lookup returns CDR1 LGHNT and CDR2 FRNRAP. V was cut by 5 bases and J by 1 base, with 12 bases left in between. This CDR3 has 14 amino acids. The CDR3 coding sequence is TGTGCTAGTGGTCTCTCGGGGACTTCCTACGAGCAGTACTTC. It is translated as CASGLSGTSYEQYF.

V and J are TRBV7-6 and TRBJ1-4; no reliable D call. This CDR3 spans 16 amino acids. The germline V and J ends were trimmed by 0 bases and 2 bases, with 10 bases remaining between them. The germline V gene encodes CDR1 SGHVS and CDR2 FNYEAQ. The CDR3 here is CASSLASPGTNEKLFF. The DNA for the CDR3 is TGTGCCAGCAGCTTAGCTTCTCCGGGTACTAATGAAAAACTGTTTTTT.

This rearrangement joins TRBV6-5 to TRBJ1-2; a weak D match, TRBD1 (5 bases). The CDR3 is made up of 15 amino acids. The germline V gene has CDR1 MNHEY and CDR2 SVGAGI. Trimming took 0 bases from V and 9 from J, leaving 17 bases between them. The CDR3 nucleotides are TGTGCCAGCAGTTACTCACCTGAGGGGCTCGGGAGCTACACCTTC. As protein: CASSYSPEGLGSYTF.

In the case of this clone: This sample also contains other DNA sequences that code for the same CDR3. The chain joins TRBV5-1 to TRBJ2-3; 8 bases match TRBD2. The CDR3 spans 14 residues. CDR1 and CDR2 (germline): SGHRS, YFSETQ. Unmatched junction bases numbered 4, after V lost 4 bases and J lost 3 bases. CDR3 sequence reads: CASSGGLETDTQYF. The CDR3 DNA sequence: TGCGCCAGCAGCGGGGGACTAGAAACAGATACGCAGTATTTT.

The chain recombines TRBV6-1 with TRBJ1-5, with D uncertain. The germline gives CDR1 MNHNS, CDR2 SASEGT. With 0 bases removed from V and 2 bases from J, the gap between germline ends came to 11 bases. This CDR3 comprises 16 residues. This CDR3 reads CASSEAAGIGNQPQHF. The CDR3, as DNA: TGTGCCAGCAGTGAAGCTGCGGGTATCGGCAATCAGCCCCAGCATTTT.

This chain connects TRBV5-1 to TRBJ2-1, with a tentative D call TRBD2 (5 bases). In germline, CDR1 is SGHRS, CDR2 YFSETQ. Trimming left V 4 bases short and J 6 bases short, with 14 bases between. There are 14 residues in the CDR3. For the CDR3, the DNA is TGCGCCAGCAGCGCCCTAGCCTTGGGCAATGAGCAGTTCTTC. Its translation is CASSALALGNEQFF.

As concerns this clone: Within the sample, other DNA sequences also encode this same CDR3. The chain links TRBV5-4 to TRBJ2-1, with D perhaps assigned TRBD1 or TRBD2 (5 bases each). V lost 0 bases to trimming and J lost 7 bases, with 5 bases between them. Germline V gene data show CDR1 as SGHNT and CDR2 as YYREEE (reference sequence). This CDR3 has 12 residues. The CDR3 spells CASSLGGNEQFF. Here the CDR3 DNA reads TGTGCCAGCAGCTTGGGGGGGAATGAGCAGTTCTTC.

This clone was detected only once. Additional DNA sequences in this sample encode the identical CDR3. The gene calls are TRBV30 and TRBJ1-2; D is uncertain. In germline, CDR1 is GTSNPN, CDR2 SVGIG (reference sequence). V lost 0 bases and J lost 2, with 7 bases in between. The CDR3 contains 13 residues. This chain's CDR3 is CAWSVGRNYGYTF. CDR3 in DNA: TGTGCCTGGAGTGTAGGCCGCAACTATGGCTACACCTTC.

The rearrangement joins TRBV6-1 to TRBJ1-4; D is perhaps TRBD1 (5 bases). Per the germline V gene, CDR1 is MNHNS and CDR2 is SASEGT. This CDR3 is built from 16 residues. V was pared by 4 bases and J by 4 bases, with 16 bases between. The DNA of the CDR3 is TGTGCCAGCAGTGGGCAGGGTGGGGGAGATAATGAAAAACTGTTTTTT. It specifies CASSGQGGGDNEKLFF.

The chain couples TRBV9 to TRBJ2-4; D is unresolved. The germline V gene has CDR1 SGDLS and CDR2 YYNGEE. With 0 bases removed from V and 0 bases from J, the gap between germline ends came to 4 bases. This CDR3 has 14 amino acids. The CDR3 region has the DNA TGTGCCAGCAGCGTAGACGTAGCCAAAAACATTCAGTACTTC. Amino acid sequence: CASSVDVAKNIQYF.

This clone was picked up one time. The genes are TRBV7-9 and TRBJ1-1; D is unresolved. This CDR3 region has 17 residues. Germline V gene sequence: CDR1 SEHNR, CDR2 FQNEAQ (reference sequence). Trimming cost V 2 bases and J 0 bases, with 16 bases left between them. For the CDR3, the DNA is TGTGCCAGCAGCTTATCGGCCATGGTCAGCCTGAACACTGAAGCTTTCTTT. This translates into CASSLSAMVSLNTEAFF. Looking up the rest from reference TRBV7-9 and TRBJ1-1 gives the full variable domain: DTGVSQNPRHKITKRGQNVTFRCDPISEHNRLYWYRQTLGQGPEFLTYFQNEAQLEKSRLLSDRFSAERPKGSFSTLEIQRTEQGDSAMYLCASSLSAMVSLNTEAFFGQGTRLTVV.

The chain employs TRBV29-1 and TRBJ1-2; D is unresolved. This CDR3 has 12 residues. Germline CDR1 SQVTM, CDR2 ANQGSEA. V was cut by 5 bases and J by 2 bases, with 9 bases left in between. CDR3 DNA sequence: TGCAGCGTTAGGAGTGAGAACTATGGCTACACCTTC. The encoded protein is CSVRSENYGYTF.

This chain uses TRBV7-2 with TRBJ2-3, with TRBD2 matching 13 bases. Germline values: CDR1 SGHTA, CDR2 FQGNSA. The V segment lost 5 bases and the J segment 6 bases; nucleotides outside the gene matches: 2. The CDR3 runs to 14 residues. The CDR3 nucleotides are TGTGCCAGCAGCCGGACTAGCGGGAGTGATACGCAGTATTTT. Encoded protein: CASSRTSGSDTQYF.

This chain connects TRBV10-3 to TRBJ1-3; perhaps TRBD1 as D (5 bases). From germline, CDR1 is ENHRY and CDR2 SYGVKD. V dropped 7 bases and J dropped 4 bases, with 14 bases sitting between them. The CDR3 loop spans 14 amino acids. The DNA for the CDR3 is TGTGCCATCATGAGGGGCGCCCGAGGAAACACCATATATTTT. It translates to CAIMRGARGNTIYF.

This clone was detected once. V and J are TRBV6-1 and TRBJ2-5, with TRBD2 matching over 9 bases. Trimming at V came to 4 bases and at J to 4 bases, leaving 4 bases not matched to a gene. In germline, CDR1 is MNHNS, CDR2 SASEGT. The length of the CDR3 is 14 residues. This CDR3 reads CASSGGRAGETQYF. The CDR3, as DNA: TGTGCCAGCAGTGGCGGGAGGGCCGGAGAGACCCAGTACTTC.

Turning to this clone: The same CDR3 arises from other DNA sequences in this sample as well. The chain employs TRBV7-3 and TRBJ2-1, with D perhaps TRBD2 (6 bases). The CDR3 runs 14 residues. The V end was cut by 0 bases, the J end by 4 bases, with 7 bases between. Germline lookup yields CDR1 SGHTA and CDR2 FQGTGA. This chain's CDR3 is CASSLTGGYNEQFF. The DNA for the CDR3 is TGTGCCAGCAGCTTAACGGGGGGTTACAATGAGCAGTTCTTC.

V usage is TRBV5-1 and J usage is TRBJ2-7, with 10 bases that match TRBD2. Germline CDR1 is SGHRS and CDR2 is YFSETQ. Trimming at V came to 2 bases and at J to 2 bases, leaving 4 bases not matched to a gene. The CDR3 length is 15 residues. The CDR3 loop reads CASSFGLAATYEQYF. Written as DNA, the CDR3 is TGCGCCAGCAGCTTCGGACTAGCGGCTACCTACGAGCAGTACTTC.

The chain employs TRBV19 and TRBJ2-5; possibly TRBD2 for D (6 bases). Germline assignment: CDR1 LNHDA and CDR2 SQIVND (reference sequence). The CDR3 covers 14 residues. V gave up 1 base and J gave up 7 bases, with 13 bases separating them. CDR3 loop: CASSIGDSWRTQYF. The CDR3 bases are TGTGCCAGTAGTATAGGGGACTCCTGGCGGACCCAGTACTTC.

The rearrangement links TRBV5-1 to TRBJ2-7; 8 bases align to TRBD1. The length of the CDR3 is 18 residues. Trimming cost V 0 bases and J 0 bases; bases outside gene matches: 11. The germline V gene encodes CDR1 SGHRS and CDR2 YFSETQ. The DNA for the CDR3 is TGCGCCAGCAGCTTGGGAATGACAGGGGCGATGAGCTCCTACGAGCAGTACTTC. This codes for CASSLGMTGAMSSYEQYF.

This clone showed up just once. DNA for the CDR3: TGTGCCAGCAGCTTTCGATGGCGGGGGGGGGCAGATACGCAGTATTTT. Translating it yields CASSFRWRGGADTQYF. The chain carries TRBV11-2 and TRBJ2-3, with TRBD2 matching over 9 bases. Trimming took 3 bases from V and 4 from J; bases not matched to a gene: 8. Germline loops: CDR1 SGHAT, CDR2 FQNNGV. The CDR3 length is 16 residues. Based on the CDR3 plus reference TRBV11-2 and TRBJ2-3, the full variable domain is EAGVAQSPRYKIIEKRQSVAFWCNPISGHATLYWYQQILGQGPKLLIQFQNNGVVDDSQLPKDRFSAERLKGVDSTLKIQPAKLEDSAVYLCASSFRWRGGADTQYFGPGTRLTVL.

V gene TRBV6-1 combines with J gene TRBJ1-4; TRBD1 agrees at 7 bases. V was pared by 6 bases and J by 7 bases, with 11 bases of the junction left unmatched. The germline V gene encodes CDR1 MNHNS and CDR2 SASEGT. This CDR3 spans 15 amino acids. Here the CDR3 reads CASRSERGQGEKLFF. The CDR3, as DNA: TGTGCCAGCAGATCCGAGAGGGGGCAGGGTGAAAAACTGTTTTTT.

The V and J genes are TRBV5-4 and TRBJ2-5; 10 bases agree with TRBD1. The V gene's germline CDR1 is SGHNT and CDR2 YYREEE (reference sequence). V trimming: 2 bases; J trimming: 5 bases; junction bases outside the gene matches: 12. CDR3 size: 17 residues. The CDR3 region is CASSFERQGAGEETQYF. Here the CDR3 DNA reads TGTGCCAGCAGCTTCGAAAGACAGGGGGCCGGTGAGGAGACCCAGTACTTC.

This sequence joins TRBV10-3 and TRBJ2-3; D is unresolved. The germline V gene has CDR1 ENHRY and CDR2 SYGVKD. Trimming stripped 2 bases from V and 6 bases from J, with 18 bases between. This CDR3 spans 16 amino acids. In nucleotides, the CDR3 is TGTGCCATCAGTGAGAGACTCGGATCATTCGTGGATACGCAGTATTTT. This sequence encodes CAISERLGSFVDTQYF.

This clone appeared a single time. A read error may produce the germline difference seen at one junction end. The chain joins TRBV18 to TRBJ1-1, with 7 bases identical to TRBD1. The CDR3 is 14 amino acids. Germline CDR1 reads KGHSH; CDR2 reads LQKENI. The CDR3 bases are TGTGCCAGCTCACGAAACAGGGGTTTCACTGAGGCTTTCTTT. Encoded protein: CASSRNRGFTEAFF. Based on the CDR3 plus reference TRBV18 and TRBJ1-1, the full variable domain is NAGVMQNPRHLVRRRGQEARLRCSPMKGHSHVYWYRQLPEEGLKFMVYLQKENIIDESGMPKERFSAEFPKEGPSILRIQQVVRGDSAAYFCASSRNRGFTEAFFGQGTRLTVV.

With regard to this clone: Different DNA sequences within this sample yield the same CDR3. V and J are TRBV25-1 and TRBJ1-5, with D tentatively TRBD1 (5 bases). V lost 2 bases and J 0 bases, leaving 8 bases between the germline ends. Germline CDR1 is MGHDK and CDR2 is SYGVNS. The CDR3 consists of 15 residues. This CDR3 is CASSEGGASNQPQHF. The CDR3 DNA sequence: TGTGCCAGCAGTGAAGGAGGGGCTAGCAATCAGCCCCAGCATTTT.

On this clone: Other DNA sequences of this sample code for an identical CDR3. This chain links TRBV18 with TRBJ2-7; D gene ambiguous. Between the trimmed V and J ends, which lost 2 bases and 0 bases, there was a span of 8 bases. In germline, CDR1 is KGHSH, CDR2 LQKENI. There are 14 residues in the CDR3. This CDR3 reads CASSPDRNSYEQYF. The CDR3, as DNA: TGTGCCAGCTCACCAGACCGCAACTCCTACGAGCAGTACTTC.

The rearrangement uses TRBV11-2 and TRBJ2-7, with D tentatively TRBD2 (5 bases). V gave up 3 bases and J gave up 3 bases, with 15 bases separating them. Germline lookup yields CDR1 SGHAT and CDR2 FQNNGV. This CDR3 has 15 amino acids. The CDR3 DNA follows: TGTGCCAGCAGCTTGGGCAGGCTGACTATCTACGAGCAGTACTTC. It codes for CASSLGRLTIYEQYF.